This T cell receptor beta chain was sequenced for a study of blood T cell repertoires in COVID-19. Overall study context: Spain, Italy and the United States supplied samples that represented acute and convalescent COVID-19. Sources were T cells, B-cell-depleted T cells, or PBMCs; the material itself was cDNA or gDNA.

V trimming: 5 bases; J trimming: 8 bases; junction bases outside the gene matches: 10. The germline CDR1 and CDR2 sequences are SGHRS and YFSETQ. This CDR3 has 15 amino acids. In the original workflow: Estimation of nucleated cell counts relied on the amplification of reference gene primers. This table comes from immunoSEQ multiplex PCR, and its TCRdb copy is limited to in-frame clones, with some not included. The DNA was the basis for D and trimming; V, J and clone size are from that table. The table lists some 180,000 clones, roughly 76% of them singletons. Sample: peripheral blood. This chain connects TRBV5-1 to TRBJ2-1, with 10 bases that match TRBD1. This TCR derives from a woman between 40 and 50 years old with COVID-19, enrolled during active disease. CDR3 nucleotides: TGCGCCAGCAGGGTGGGGACAGGGGAGTTTCATGAGCAGTTCTTC. Its protein is CASRVGTGEFHEQFF.